The 21 T cell receptor beta chains given below trace back to one sample, sequenced in a study of cytomegalovirus exposure and HLA in healthy donors. The PCR made use of 60 Vbeta and 13 Jbeta primers. Method: immunoSEQ multiplex PCR; TCRdb's copy keeps in-frame clones and lacks some. The table shows some 250,000 clones, with about 86% occurring only once. Sequencing was carried out using PBMCs. The receptors were sampled from a woman aged 55-75 years in good health and CMV-seropositive.

Only one count was recorded for this clone. The V gene is TRBV6-5, the J gene TRBJ2-7; weak D call: TRBD2 (5 bases). This CDR3 region has 13 residues. V shed 10 bases and J shed 2 bases, with 15 bases lying between them. Germline values: CDR1 MNHEY, CDR2 SVGAGI. CDR3 sequence (DNA): TGTGCCACCAACCGCCTCGGGGCCTACGAGCAGTACTTC. This sequence encodes CATNRLGAYEQYF.

The gene calls are TRBV11-2 and TRBJ2-7; 9 positions agree with TRBD1. Per germline, CDR1 SGHAT and CDR2 FQNNGV. This CDR3 is 15 amino acids long. The J segment lost 3 bases and the V segment lost 5 bases, leaving 8 bases of the junction unmatched. CDR3: CASSEPGQGLYEQYF. In nucleotides, the CDR3 is TGTGCCAGCAGCGAACCGGGACAGGGTCTCTACGAGCAGTACTTC.

This clone has a single count. The chain uses TRBV5-1 and TRBJ2-6; TRBD2 might be the D (5 bases). This CDR3 contains 17 residues. V was cut by 7 bases and J by 0 bases, with 17 bases left in between. Germline lookup yields CDR1 SGHRS and CDR2 YFSETQ. The CDR3 bases are TGCGCCAGCGGGGAGCCAGCCCAATACTCTGGGGCCAACGTCCTGACTTTC. Translated, it gives CASGEPAQYSGANVLTF.

J is TRBJ1-5 and V is TRBV12-5; D remains ambiguous. Looked up from germline, CDR1 is LGHNT and CDR2 is FRNRAP. The CDR3 is 15 residues long. V was trimmed by 1 base and J by 3 bases, leaving 10 bases between them. The CDR3 nucleotides are TGTGCTAGTGGTTTGGAGGAGGGCCCCAATCAGCCCCAGCATTTT. Protein sequence: CASGLEEGPNQPQHF.

This clone was observed a handful of times. The rearrangement uses TRBV27 and TRBJ2-1; TRBD2 matches at 11 bases. V lost 6 bases, J lost 6 bases, and 4 bases stayed unmatched. The CDR3 covers 14 residues. The V gene's germline CDR1 is MNHEY and CDR2 SMNVEV (reference sequence). In DNA, the CDR3 is TGTGCCAGCAGGGGGACTAGCGGAGTCAATGAGCAGTTCTTC. Translation gives CASRGTSGVNEQFF.

This chain uses TRBV2 with TRBJ2-3; TRBD2 agrees at 7 bases. The V gene end was trimmed by 8 bases and the J gene end by 4 bases; junction bases not matched to a gene: 3. CDR1 and CDR2 (germline): SNHLY, FYNNEI. The length of the CDR3 is 12 residues. The CDR3 loop is CASRGLADTQYF. DNA for the CDR3: TGTGCCAGCCGCGGACTAGCAGATACGCAGTATTTT.

The chain uses TRBV2 and TRBJ2-6; D not certain. Germline lookup yields CDR1 SNHLY and CDR2 FYNNEI. The CDR3 loop spans 11 amino acids. The DNA for the CDR3 is TGTGCTACCGGTGGGGCCAACGTCCTGACTTTC. Translated, it gives CATGGANVLTF.

The chain carries TRBV9 and TRBJ2-1, with D perhaps TRBD2 (5 bases). This CDR3 region has 16 residues. V lost 7 bases and J 1 base, leaving 18 bases between the germline ends. Germline lookup yields CDR1 SGDLS and CDR2 YYNGEE. DNA for the CDR3: TGTGCCAGCGGAAGAACTAGATCTGGTTCCTACAATGAGCAGTTCTTC. Translated: CASGRTRSGSYNEQFF.

This clone was counted between two and nine times. This sample includes further DNA sequences coding for the same CDR3. The chain carries TRBV7-2 and TRBJ1-5; the D is unclear. Trimming removed 1 base at V and 2 bases at J, with 9 bases between. This CDR3 contains 15 residues. Germline V gene lookup returns CDR1 SGHTA and CDR2 FQGNSA. CDR3 nucleotides: TGTGCCAGCAGCTTAGGGCAGGCTCGCAATCAGCCCCAGCATTTT. Its translation is CASSLGQARNQPQHF. Filled out from reference TRBV7-2 and TRBJ1-5, the complete variable domain reads GAGVSQSPSNKVTEKGKDVELRCDPISGHTALYWYRQSLGQGLEFLIYFQGNSAPDKSGLPSDRFSAERTGGSVSTLTIQRTQQEDSAVYLCASSLGQARNQPQHFGDGTRLSIL.

As DNA, the CDR3 is TGCGCCAGCAGCCCCGACAGGGCTACCTACAATGAGCAGTTCTTC. Its protein product is CASSPDRATYNEQFF. The chain is built from TRBV5-1 and TRBJ2-1; 7 bases are shared with TRBD1. V shed 4 bases and J 2 bases; nucleotides not matched to a gene: 6. This CDR3 has 15 residues. The V gene's germline CDR1 is SGHRS and CDR2 YFSETQ. Drawing the rest from reference TRBV5-1 and TRBJ2-1, the complete variable domain is KAGVTQTPRYLIKTRGQQVTLSCSPISGHRSVSWYQQTPGQGLQFLFEYFSETQRNKGNFPGRFSGRQFSNSRSEMNVSTLELGDSALYLCASSPDRATYNEQFFGPGTRLTVL.

This clone was seen just once. This chain joins TRBV5-1 and TRBJ1-5; TRBD1 aligns across 9 bases. This CDR3 comprises 15 residues. J gave up 6 bases and V 4 bases, and 8 bases lay outside the gene matches. Per germline, CDR1 SGHRS and CDR2 YFSETQ. The CDR3 protein is CASSTGQGNGQPQHF. For the CDR3, the DNA is TGCGCCAGCAGCACCGGACAGGGGAATGGTCAGCCCCAGCATTTT.

In DNA, the CDR3 is TGTGCCAGCACCCCGGGACAGGGAATAAAAGCTTTCTTT. This translates into CASTPGQGIKAFF. The chain combines TRBV6-6 with TRBJ1-1, with 9 bases fitting TRBD1. Germline V lookup: CDR1 MNHNY, CDR2 SVGAGI (reference sequence). The CDR3 is 13 amino acids. V shed 7 bases, J shed 9 bases, and the junction held 9 bases outside the gene matches.

The rearrangement uses TRBV7-9 and TRBJ2-5; 9 bases match TRBD1. Germline-derived CDR1 and CDR2 are SEHNR and FQNEAQ (reference sequence). V lost 5 bases and J lost 4; bases outside the gene matches: 8. CDR3 length equals 15 residues. CDR3 sequence: CASSARQGVRETQYF. CDR3 nucleotides: TGTGCCAGCAGCGCGCGACAGGGGGTAAGAGAGACCCAGTACTTC. Drawing the rest from reference TRBV7-9 and TRBJ2-5, the complete variable domain is DTGVSQNPRHKITKRGQNVTFRCDPISEHNRLYWYRQTLGQGPEFLTYFQNEAQLEKSRLLSDRFSAERPKGSFSTLEIQRTEQGDSAMYLCASSARQGVRETQYFGPGTRLLVL.

Concerning this clone: Compared with germline, one end of the junction differs, possibly owing to a read error. The rearrangement uses TRBV7-9 and TRBJ2-7; 7 bases line up with TRBD1. The CDR3 is 13 residues long. The germline gives CDR1 SEHNR, CDR2 FQNEAQ (reference sequence). CDR3 in DNA: TGTTCCAGCAGCTTCTCCGGGACAGACCAGCAGTACTTC. This sequence encodes CSSSFSGTDQQYF.

The V and J genes are TRBV19 and TRBJ2-1; 14 bases line up with TRBD2. Germline assignment: CDR1 LNHDA and CDR2 SQIVND (reference sequence). This CDR3 region has 17 residues. V shed 7 bases and J 7 bases; nucleotides not matched to a gene: 12. The DNA for the CDR3 is TGTGCCAGTACCCCTGGCGGGACTAGCGGGAGATGGAATGAGCAGTTCTTC. This codes for CASTPGGTSGRWNEQFF.

This clone was recorded once. The chain is built from TRBV6-4 and TRBJ1-5, with 8 nucleotides matching TRBD1. Germline V lookup: CDR1 MRHNA, CDR2 SNTAGT. This CDR3 is 16 amino acids long. With V trimmed by 1 base and J by 2 bases, 4 bases remained unmatched. The CDR3 DNA reads as TGTGCCAGCAGTGACTTCGACAGGGGTGGCAATCAGCCCCAGCATTTT. Translated: CASSDFDRGGNQPQHF.

The CDR3 sequence is CASSTQVDARRNEQYF. The CDR3 bases are TGTGCCAGCAGCACCCAAGTGGACGCCCGGAGGAACGAGCAGTACTTC. The rearrangement links TRBV9 to TRBJ2-7, with D possibly matching TRBD2 (5 bases). V gave up 4 bases and J gave up 5 bases, with 22 bases separating them. The CDR3 length is 16 residues. Looked up from germline, CDR1 is SGDLS and CDR2 is YYNGEE.

The genes are TRBV11-2 and TRBJ1-5, with a tentative D call TRBD1 (5 bases). V lost 0 bases to trimming and J lost 5 bases, with 11 bases between them. The CDR3 covers 15 residues. Per the germline V gene, CDR1 is SGHAT and CDR2 is FQNNGV. The CDR3 region has the DNA TGTGCCAGCAGCTTAGAGGGCAGGGAATATCAGCCCCAGCATTTT. Translating it yields CASSLEGREYQPQHF.

V usage is TRBV4-1 and J usage is TRBJ2-1; D gene ambiguous. Per germline, CDR1 MGHRA and CDR2 YSYEKL. The V end lost 0 bases, the J end lost 1 base, and 7 bases lay between the germline ends. The CDR3 spans 15 residues. CDR3 in DNA: TGCGCCAGCAGCCAAGAACTGAGGTCCTACAATGAGCAGTTCTTC. It encodes CASSQELRSYNEQFF.

The chain couples TRBV6-1 to TRBJ2-2; D is possibly TRBD1 (5 bases). V dropped 6 bases and J dropped 0 bases, with 11 bases sitting between them. Germline CDR1 reads MNHNS; CDR2 reads SASEGT. The CDR3 is made up of 15 amino acids. The CDR3 reads CASRLEQANTGELFF. In nucleotides, the CDR3 is TGTGCCAGCAGGTTGGAACAGGCGAACACCGGGGAGCTGTTTTTT.

The rearrangement links TRBV20-1 to TRBJ2-1; 7 bases match TRBD1. The germline CDR1 and CDR2 sequences are DFQATT and SNEGSKA (reference sequence). This CDR3 region has 11 residues. With V trimmed by 8 bases and J by 7 bases, 5 bases remained unmatched. The CDR3 reads CSSGTVNEQFF. The CDR3 DNA follows: TGCAGTTCCGGGACAGTGAATGAGCAGTTCTTC.